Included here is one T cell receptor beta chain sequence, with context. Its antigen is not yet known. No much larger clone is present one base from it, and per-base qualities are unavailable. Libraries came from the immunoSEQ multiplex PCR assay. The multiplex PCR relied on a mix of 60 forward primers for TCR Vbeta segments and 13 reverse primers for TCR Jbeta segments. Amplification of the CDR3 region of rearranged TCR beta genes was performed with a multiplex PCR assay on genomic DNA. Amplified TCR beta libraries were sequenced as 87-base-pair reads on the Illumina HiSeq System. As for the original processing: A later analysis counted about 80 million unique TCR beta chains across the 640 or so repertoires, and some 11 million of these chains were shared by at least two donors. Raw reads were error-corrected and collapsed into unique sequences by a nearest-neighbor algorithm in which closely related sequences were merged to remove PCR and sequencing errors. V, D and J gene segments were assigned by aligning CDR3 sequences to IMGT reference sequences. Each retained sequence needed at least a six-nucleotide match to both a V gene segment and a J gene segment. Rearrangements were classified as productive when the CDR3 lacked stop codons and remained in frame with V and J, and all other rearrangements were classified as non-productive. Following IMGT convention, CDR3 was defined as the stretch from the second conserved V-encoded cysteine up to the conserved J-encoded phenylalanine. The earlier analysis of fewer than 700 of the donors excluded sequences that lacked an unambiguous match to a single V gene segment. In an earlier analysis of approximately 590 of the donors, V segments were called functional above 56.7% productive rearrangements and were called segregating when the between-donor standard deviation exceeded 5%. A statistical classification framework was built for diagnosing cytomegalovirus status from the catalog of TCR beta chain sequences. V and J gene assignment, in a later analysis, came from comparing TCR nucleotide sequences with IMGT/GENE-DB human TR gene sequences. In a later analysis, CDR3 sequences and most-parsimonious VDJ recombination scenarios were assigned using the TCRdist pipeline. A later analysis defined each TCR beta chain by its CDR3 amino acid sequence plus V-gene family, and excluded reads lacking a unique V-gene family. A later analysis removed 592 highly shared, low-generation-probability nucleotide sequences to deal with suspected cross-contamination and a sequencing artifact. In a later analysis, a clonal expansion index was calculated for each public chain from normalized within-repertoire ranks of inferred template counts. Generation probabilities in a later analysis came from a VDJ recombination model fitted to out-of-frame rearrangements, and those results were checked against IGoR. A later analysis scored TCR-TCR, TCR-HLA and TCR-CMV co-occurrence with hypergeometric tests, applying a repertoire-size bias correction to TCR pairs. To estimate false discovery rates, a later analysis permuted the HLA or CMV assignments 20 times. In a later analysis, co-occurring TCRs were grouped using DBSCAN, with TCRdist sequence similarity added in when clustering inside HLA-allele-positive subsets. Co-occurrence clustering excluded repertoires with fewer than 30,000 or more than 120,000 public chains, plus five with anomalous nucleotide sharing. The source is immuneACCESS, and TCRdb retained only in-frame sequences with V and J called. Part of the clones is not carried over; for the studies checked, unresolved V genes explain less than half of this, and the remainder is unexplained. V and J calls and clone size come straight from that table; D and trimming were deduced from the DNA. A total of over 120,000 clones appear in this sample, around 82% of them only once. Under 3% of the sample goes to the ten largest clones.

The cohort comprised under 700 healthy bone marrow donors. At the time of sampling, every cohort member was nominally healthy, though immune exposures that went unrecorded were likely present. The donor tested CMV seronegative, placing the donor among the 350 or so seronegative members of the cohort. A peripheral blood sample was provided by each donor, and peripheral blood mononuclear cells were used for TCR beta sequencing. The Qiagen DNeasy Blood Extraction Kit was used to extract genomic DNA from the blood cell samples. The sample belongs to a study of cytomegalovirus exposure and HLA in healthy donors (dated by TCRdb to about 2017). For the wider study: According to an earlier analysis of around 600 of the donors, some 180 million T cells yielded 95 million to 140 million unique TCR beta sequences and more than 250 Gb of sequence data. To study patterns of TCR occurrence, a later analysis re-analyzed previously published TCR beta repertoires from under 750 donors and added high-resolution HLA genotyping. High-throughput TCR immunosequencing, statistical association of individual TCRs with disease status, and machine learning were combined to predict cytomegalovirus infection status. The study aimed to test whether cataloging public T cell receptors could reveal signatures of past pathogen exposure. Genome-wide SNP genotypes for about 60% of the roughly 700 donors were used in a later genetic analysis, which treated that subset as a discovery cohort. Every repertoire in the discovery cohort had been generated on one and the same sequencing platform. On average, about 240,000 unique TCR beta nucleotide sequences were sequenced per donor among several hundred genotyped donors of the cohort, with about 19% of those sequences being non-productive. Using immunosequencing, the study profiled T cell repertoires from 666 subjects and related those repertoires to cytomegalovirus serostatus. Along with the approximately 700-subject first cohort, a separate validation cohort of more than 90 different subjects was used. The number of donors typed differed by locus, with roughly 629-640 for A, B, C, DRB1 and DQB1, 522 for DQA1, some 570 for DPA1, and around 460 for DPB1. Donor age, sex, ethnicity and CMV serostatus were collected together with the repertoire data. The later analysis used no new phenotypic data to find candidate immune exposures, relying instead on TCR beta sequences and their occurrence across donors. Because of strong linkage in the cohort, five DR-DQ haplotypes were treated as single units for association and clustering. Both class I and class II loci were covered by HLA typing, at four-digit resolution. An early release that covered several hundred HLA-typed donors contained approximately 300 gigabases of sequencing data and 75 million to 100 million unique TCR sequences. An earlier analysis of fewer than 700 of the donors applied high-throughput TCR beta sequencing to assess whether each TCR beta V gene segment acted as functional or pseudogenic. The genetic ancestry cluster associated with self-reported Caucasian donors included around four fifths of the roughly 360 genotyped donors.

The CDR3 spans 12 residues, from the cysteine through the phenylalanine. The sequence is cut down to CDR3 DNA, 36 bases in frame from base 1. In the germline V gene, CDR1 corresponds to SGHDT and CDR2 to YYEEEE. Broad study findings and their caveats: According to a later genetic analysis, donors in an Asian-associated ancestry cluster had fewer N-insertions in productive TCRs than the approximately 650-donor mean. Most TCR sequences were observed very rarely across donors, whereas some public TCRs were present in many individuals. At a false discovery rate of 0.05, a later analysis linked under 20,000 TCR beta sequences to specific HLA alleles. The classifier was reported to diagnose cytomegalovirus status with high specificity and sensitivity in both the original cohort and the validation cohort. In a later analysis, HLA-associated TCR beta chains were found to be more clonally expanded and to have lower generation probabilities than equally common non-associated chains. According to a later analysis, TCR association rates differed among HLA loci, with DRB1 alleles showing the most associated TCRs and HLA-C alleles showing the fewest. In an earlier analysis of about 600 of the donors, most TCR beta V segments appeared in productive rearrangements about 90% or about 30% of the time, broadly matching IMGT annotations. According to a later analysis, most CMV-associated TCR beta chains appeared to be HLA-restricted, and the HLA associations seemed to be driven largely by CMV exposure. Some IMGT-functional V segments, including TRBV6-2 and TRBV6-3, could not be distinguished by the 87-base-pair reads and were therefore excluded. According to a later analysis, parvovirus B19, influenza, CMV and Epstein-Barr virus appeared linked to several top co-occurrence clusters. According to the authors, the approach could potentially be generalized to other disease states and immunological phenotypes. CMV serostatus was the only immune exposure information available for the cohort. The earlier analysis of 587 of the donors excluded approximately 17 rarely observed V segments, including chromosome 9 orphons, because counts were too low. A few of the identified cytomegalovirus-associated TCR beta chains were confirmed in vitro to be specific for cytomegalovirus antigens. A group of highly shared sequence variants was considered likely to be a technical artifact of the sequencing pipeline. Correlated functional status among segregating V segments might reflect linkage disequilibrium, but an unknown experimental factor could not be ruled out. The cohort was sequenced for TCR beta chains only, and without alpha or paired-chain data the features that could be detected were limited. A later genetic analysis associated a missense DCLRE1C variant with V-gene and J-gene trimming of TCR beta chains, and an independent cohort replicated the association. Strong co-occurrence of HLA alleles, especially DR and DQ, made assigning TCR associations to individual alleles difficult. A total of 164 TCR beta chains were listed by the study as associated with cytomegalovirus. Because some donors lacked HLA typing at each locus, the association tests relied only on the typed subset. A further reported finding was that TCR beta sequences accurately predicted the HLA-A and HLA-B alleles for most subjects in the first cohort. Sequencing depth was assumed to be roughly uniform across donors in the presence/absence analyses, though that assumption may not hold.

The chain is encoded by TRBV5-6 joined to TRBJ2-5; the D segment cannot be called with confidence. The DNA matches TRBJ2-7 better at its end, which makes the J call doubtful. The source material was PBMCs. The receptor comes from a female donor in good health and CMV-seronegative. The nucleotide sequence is TGTGCCAGCAGCTTGTCGATGAACGAGCAGTACTTC. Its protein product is CASSLSMNEQYF.